The 23 T cell receptor beta chains presented below share a single source sample, sequenced in a study of shared clonotypes between healthy human individuals. Repertoires were generated with immunoSEQ multiplex PCR, while TCRdb's copy carries only in-frame clones and drops some. The profile shows 400,000 to 500,000 clones, around three quarters of them singletons. Sequenced material: PBMCs. All receptors derive from a middle-aged woman in good health. Some clones in this sample may be carry-over from other donors' samples.

This clone was seen a handful of times. Additional DNA sequences in this sample encode the identical CDR3. The chain uses TRBV27 and TRBJ2-5; D not resolved. CDR3 size: 11 residues. Germline CDR1 reads MNHEY; CDR2 reads SMNVEV (reference sequence). Trimming pared 2 bases from V and 5 bases from J, leaving 3 bases between. In nucleotides, the CDR3 is TGTGCCAGCAGTTTAACCGAGACCCAGTACTTC. It specifies CASSLTETQYF.

The V and J genes are TRBV2 and TRBJ1-1, with D tentatively TRBD1 (5 bases). V lost 4 bases to trimming and J lost 5 bases, with 14 bases between them. From germline, CDR1 is SNHLY and CDR2 FYNNEI. The CDR3 is made up of 14 amino acids. This CDR3 reads CASSVWGEGTEAFF. The CDR3 coding sequence is TGTGCCAGCAGTGTTTGGGGGGAGGGGACTGAAGCTTTCTTT. Based on the CDR3 plus reference TRBV2 and TRBJ1-1, the full variable domain is EPEVTQTPSHQVTQMGQEVILRCVPISNHLYFYWYRQILGQKVEFLVSFYNNEISEKSEIFDDQFSVERPDGSNFTLKIRSTKLEDSAMYFCASSVWGEGTEAFFGQGTRLTVV.

J is TRBJ2-1 and V is TRBV7-9; TRBD1 might be the D (5 bases). CDR3 length: 15 amino acids. CDR1 and CDR2 (germline): SEHNR, FQNEAQ (reference sequence). Trimming cost V 5 bases and J 3 bases, with 14 bases left between them. CDR3 DNA sequence: TGTGCCAGCAGCCGAGACAGTTTCTTCTACAATGAGCAGTTCTTC. Translation: CASSRDSFFYNEQFF. The full variable domain, in which reference TRBV7-9 and TRBJ2-1 provide the parts outside the CDR3, is DTGVSQNPRHKITKRGQNVTFRCDPISEHNRLYWYRQTLGQGPEFLTYFQNEAQLEKSRLLSDRFSAERPKGSFSTLEIQRTEQGDSAMYLCASSRDSFFYNEQFFGPGTRLTVL.

The rearrangement uses TRBV30 and TRBJ2-2; no firm D call. The CDR3 has 14 residues. V lost 7 bases and J 6 bases, leaving 18 bases between the germline ends. Germline V gene lookup returns CDR1 GTSNPN and CDR2 SVGIG (reference sequence). CDR3 in amino acids: CASTTLKRSGELFF. In DNA, the CDR3 is TGTGCCTCCACAACGTTGAAGCGATCCGGGGAGCTGTTTTTT.

The chain is built from TRBV2 and TRBJ1-2, with a possible D match to TRBD1 (6 bases). Trimming shortened V by 7 bases and J by 3 bases, and 15 bases separated the two germline ends. The CDR3 runs to 14 residues. CDR1 is SNHLY and CDR2 is FYNNEI in the germline V gene. The CDR3 protein is CASTGGRGDYGYTF. CDR3 in DNA: TGTGCCAGCACGGGAGGCAGGGGCGACTATGGCTACACCTTC.

The V and J genes are TRBV27 and TRBJ1-6; 10 bases map to TRBD1. Germline V lookup: CDR1 MNHEY, CDR2 SMNVEV (reference sequence). This CDR3 is built from 14 residues. V gave up 6 bases and J gave up 7 bases; unmatched junction bases: 3. CDR3 residues: CASSLGQGNSPLHF. In DNA, the CDR3 is TGTGCCAGCAGCCTGGGACAGGGGAATTCACCCCTCCACTTT.

The chain joins TRBV30 to TRBJ1-2; the D gene is possibly TRBD1 (6 bases). This CDR3 has 13 amino acids. The germline V and J ends were trimmed by 0 bases and 8 bases, with 13 bases remaining between them. The germline CDR1 and CDR2 sequences are GTSNPN and SVGIG (reference sequence). The CDR3 coding sequence is TGTGCCTGGAGTGTACAGGGAGCGAACGGCTACACCTTC. Its translation: CAWSVQGANGYTF.

The chain combines TRBV30 with TRBJ1-2; D not certain. Germline lookup yields CDR1 GTSNPN and CDR2 SVGIG (reference sequence). This CDR3 spans 14 amino acids. V was cut by 3 bases and J by 0 bases, with 11 bases left in between. The CDR3 here is CAWSRGSSNYGYTF. In nucleotides, the CDR3 is TGTGCCTGGAGCCGTGGATCGTCTAACTATGGCTACACCTTC.

This clone came up once. This chain links TRBV7-8 with TRBJ1-5; D not resolved. Trimming left V 3 bases short and J 4 bases short, with 13 bases between. Looked up from germline, CDR1 is SGHVS and CDR2 is FQNEAQ. The CDR3 extends over 15 amino acids. CDR3 coding DNA: TGTGCCAGCAGCTTCGGGTACAGAGAAAATCAGCCCCAGCATTTT. Translating gives CASSFGYRENQPQHF.

V is TRBV6-6 and J is TRBJ2-5; weak D call: TRBD2 (6 bases). Germline-derived CDR1 and CDR2 are MNHNY and SVGAGI (reference sequence). The ends were cut back, 2 bases at V and 1 base at J, with 8 bases in the middle. The CDR3 has 14 residues. The CDR3 spells CASSYTGVQETQYF. CDR3 DNA sequence: TGTGCCAGCAGTTACACGGGAGTCCAAGAGACCCAGTACTTC.

This clone was observed a single time. The rearrangement links TRBV4-1 to TRBJ1-5; TRBD1 matches at 7 bases. The CDR3 runs 19 residues. Trimming at V came to 4 bases and at J to 5 bases, leaving 20 bases not matched to a gene. The V gene's germline CDR1 is MGHRA and CDR2 YSYEKL. The CDR3 spells CASSPSPLRDSRSHQPQHF. CDR3 sequence (DNA): TGCGCCAGCAGCCCATCCCCCCTCCGGGACAGCCGATCCCATCAGCCCCAGCATTTT.

The genes are TRBV4-1 and TRBJ2-1; D not certain. The V gene lost 4 bases and the J gene lost 9 bases, with 10 bases spanning the gap. This CDR3 comprises 12 residues. Germline CDR1 reads MGHRA; CDR2 reads YSYEKL. Here the CDR3 reads CASSRSPGEQFF. The CDR3 DNA reads TGCGCCAGCAGCCGCAGCCCTGGTGAGCAGTTCTTC.

The chain combines TRBV19 with TRBJ2-1; 9 bases fit TRBD2. Losses at the gene ends were 5 bases for V and 10 bases for J; bases not matched to a gene: 12. Germline V gene data show CDR1 as LNHDA and CDR2 as SQIVND (reference sequence). This CDR3 has 15 amino acids. The CDR3 spells CASSRAGGSLGEQFF. CDR3 DNA: TGTGCCAGTAGTCGGGCGGGAGGGTCCTTGGGGGAGCAGTTCTTC.

In regard to this clone: The sample has other DNA sequences that encode this CDR3 too. In DNA form, the CDR3 reads TGTGCCAGCAGTTTATTGACAGGGAACACAGATACGCAGTATTTT. Amino acid sequence: CASSLLTGNTDTQYF. The chain combines TRBV27 with TRBJ2-3; 7 bases are a match to TRBD1. CDR1 and CDR2 from the germline V gene are MNHEY and SMNVEV (reference sequence). J gave up 2 bases and V 1 base, and 3 bases lay outside the gene matches. The CDR3 length is 15 residues.

The genes are TRBV5-6 and TRBJ2-1, with D possibly matching TRBD1 (5 bases). CDR3 length equals 17 residues. With 1 base removed from V and 2 bases from J, the gap between germline ends came to 16 bases. CDR1 is SGHDT, CDR2 YYEEEE, per germline. The CDR3 nucleotides read TGTGCCAGCAGCTTGAGTGTTTACAGGACCCCCTACAATGAGCAGTTCTTC. Encoded protein: CASSLSVYRTPYNEQFF.

V gene TRBV9 combines with J gene TRBJ2-1, with 10 bases fitting TRBD2. The ends lost 5 bases at V and 3 bases at J; junction bases unmatched: 11. In germline, CDR1 is SGDLS, CDR2 YYNGEE. The length of the CDR3 is 17 residues. The DNA of the CDR3 is TGTGCCAGCAGTCTGGGGAATAGCGGGAGGTTCTACAATGAGCAGTTCTTC. Translation gives CASSLGNSGRFYNEQFF. Drawing the rest from reference TRBV9 and TRBJ2-1, the complete variable domain is DSGVTQTPKHLITATGQRVTLRCSPRSGDLSVYWYQQSLDQGLQFLIQYYNGEERAKGNILERFSAQQFPDLHSELNLSSLELGDSALYFCASSLGNSGRFYNEQFFGPGTRLTVL.

The rearrangement links TRBV7-9 to TRBJ2-1; D gene ambiguous. Germline loops: CDR1 SEHNR, CDR2 FQNEAQ (reference sequence). With 5 bases removed from V and 8 bases from J, the gap between germline ends came to 10 bases. There are 12 residues in the CDR3. The CDR3 region is CASSKGAYEQFF. The CDR3 bases are TGTGCCAGCAGCAAAGGAGCTTATGAGCAGTTCTTC.

The rearrangement uses TRBV7-3 and TRBJ1-1; the D is unclear. The CDR3 has 15 amino acids. Between the trimmed V and J ends, which lost 5 bases and 1 base, there was a span of 14 bases. Germline V gene lookup returns CDR1 SGHTA and CDR2 FQGTGA. CDR3 sequence reads: CASSPVGDPNTEAFF. The CDR3 DNA is TGTGCCAGCAGCCCCGTTGGCGACCCGAACACTGAAGCTTTCTTT.

The chain combines TRBV5-1 with TRBJ1-1; weak D call: TRBD1 (5 bases). The CDR3 spans 15 residues. The germline gives CDR1 SGHRS, CDR2 YFSETQ. V shed 4 bases and J shed 0 bases, with 13 bases lying between them. The CDR3 bases are TGCGCCAGCAGCCCCCGGGGGGAAATGAACACTGAAGCTTTCTTT. This gives the protein CASSPRGEMNTEAFF. Variable domain in full (rest from reference TRBV5-1 and TRBJ1-1): KAGVTQTPRYLIKTRGQQVTLSCSPISGHRSVSWYQQTPGQGLQFLFEYFSETQRNKGNFPGRFSGRQFSNSRSEMNVSTLELGDSALYLCASSPRGEMNTEAFFGQGTRLTVV.

V usage is TRBV5-4 and J usage is TRBJ2-1; TRBD2 agrees at 10 bases. Germline V gene lookup returns CDR1 SGHNT and CDR2 YYREEE (reference sequence). The CDR3 extends over 18 amino acids. J lost 1 base, V lost 1 base, and 8 bases had no gene match. The DNA of the CDR3 is TGTGCCAGCAGCTTGTGGCTAGCGGGAGTCGGGTCCTACAATGAGCAGTTCTTC. Protein: CASSLWLAGVGSYNEQFF.

This clone was observed a single time. This likely came from a read error, as a far larger clone is one base away. The same CDR3 arises from other DNA sequences in this sample as well. The V gene is TRBV6-1, the J gene TRBJ1-2; D not certain. The CDR3 covers 12 residues. From germline, CDR1 is MNHNS and CDR2 SASEGT. CDR3 DNA sequence: TGTGCTAGCAGTGAGGCAGGCCGGGGCTACACCTTC. Encoded protein: CASSEAGRGYTF.

The rearrangement uses TRBV18 and TRBJ1-2, with D possibly TRBD1 on 5 matching bases. The CDR3 has 15 amino acids. Germline assignment: CDR1 KGHSH and CDR2 LQKENI. Trimming took 6 bases from V and 1 from J, leaving 15 bases between them. As DNA, the CDR3 is TGTGCCAGCTCGCCAACCCGACAGAGTAACTATGGCTACACCTTC. It codes for CASSPTRQSNYGYTF.

This clone was seen only once. The chain uses TRBV7-2 and TRBJ1-2; 8 bases agree with TRBD1. The germline V gene has CDR1 SGHTA and CDR2 FQGNSA. J gave up 0 bases and V 5 bases, and 8 bases lay outside the gene matches. This CDR3 is 16 amino acids long. CDR3 amino acids: CASSRVTGGTNYGYTF. The CDR3 DNA sequence: TGTGCCAGCAGCAGAGTCACAGGGGGGACTAACTATGGCTACACCTTC.